Reported below is one T cell receptor beta chain. These data come from a study of T-cell memory formation after mild COVID-19. TCRdb re-derived calls from the 5' RACE reads in MiXCR, one entry per CDR3 protein. The sample has around 340,000 distinct CDR3 sequences, roughly an eighth seen once. CDR3 length: 12 residues. Trimming left V 8 bases short and J 5 bases short, with 12 bases between. CDR1 and CDR2 from the germline V gene are MDHEN and SYDVKM. The receptor comes from a man aged 18 to 29 who had mild COVID-19 (a few samples of this study predate the infection). Cell type and time point are not known. Sequenced: PBMCs or a T cell subset sorted from them (not recorded which). The chain recombines TRBV28 with TRBJ2-5; the D is unclear. CDR3 DNA sequence: TGTGCCAGCCATGATTTGGGGGAGACCCAGTACTTC. This sequence encodes CASHDLGETQYF.